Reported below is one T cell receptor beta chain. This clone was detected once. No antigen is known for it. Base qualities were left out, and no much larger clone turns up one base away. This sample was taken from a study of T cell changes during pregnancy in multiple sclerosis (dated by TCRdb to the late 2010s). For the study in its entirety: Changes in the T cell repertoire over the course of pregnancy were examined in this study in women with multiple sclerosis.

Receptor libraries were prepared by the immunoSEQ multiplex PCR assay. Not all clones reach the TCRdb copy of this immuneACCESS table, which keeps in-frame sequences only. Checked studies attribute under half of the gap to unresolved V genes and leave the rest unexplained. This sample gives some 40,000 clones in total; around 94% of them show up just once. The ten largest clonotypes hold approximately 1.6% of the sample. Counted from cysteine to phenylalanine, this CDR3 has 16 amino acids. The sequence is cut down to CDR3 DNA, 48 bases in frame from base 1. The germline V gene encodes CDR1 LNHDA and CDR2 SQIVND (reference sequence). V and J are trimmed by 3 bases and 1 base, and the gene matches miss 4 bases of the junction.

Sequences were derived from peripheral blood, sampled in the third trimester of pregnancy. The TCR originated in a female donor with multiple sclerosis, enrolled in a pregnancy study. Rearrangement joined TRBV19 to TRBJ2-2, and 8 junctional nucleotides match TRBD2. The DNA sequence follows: TGTGCCAGTAGTATCCCTAGCGGGCTGAACACCGGGGAGCTGTTTTTT. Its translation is CASSIPSGLNTGELFF.